Below, 24 T cell receptor beta chains from the same sample are listed, as sequenced in a study of T cell changes during pregnancy in multiple sclerosis. The method was immunoSEQ multiplex PCR; TCRdb's version includes in-frame clones alone and lacks a portion of them. The table shows about 60,000 clones, with over 80% occurring only once. Material: peripheral blood, obtained in the first trimester of pregnancy. These TCRs come from a female donor with multiple sclerosis, enrolled in a pregnancy study.

As DNA, the CDR3 is TGTGCCAGCAGCTTAGCGATAGATTATGGCTACACCTTC. Translated, it gives CASSLAIDYGYTF. The chain combines TRBV7-2 with TRBJ1-2; D not certain. Per germline, CDR1 SGHTA and CDR2 FQGNSA. The CDR3 sequence is 13 residues long. V dropped 0 bases and J dropped 5 bases, with 7 bases sitting between them.

CDR3 sequence: CAGGGTDTQYF. CDR3 coding DNA: TGTGCCGGCGGAGGGACAGATACGCAGTATTTT. This chain connects TRBV7-9 to TRBJ2-3; D might be TRBD2 (6 bases). This CDR3 region has 11 residues. Germline values: CDR1 SEHNR, CDR2 FQNEAQ (reference sequence). V was cut by 11 bases and J by 3 bases, with 9 bases left in between. The entire variable domain, with the rest obtained from reference TRBV7-9 and TRBJ2-3, is as follows: DTGVSQNPRHKITKRGQNVTFRCDPISEHNRLYWYRQTLGQGPEFLTYFQNEAQLEKSRLLSDRFSAERPKGSFSTLEIQRTEQGDSAMYLCAGGGTDTQYFGPGTRLTVL.

This clone has a single count. V and J are TRBV28 and TRBJ1-3; TRBD1 is a possible D gene (5 bases). V was clipped by 7 bases and J by 7 bases, with 8 bases between them. Germline-derived CDR1 and CDR2 are MDHEN and SYDVKM. The CDR3 runs 11 residues. Here the CDR3 reads CASTPGNTIYF. In DNA form, the CDR3 reads TGTGCCAGCACCCCAGGGAACACCATATATTTT.

The chain couples TRBV7-9 to TRBJ2-2, with 9 bases aligning to TRBD1. Germline V gives CDR1 SEHNR, CDR2 FQNEAQ (reference sequence). The CDR3 loop spans 15 amino acids. Trimming took 5 bases from V and 4 from J; bases not matched to a gene: 5. As DNA, the CDR3 is TGTGCCAGCAGCCTGATACAGGGGGCCACCGGGGAGCTGTTTTTT. This codes for CASSLIQGATGELFF.

The chain employs TRBV29-1 and TRBJ1-2, with a tentative D call TRBD1 (6 bases). The length of the CDR3 is 12 residues. V was cut by 3 bases and J by 4 bases, with 9 bases left in between. Germline lookup yields CDR1 SQVTM and CDR2 ANQGSEA. CDR3 residues: CSVDGQSYGYTF. In DNA form, the CDR3 reads TGCAGCGTTGATGGACAGTCCTATGGCTACACCTTC.

The CDR3 region has the DNA TGTGCCAGCAGCGAATCCGGGATCTATGGCTACACCTTC. Protein: CASSESGIYGYTF. This chain joins TRBV5-6 and TRBJ1-2; D ambiguous. This CDR3 is built from 13 residues. The ends were cut back, 4 bases at V and 4 bases at J, with 11 bases in the middle. Per germline, CDR1 SGHDT and CDR2 YYEEEE.

The CDR3 DNA reads TGTGCCAGCAGTCCCTCGGGGAGTTACAATGAGCAGTTCTTC. This translates into CASSPSGSYNEQFF. This chain links TRBV6-1 with TRBJ2-1; weak D call: TRBD2 (5 bases). Trimming cost V 5 bases and J 4 bases, with 12 bases left between them. Germline V gene data show CDR1 as MNHNS and CDR2 as SASEGT. This CDR3 region has 14 residues.

The chain recombines TRBV7-2 with TRBJ2-1; TRBD2 is a possible D gene (5 bases). CDR3 length: 14 residues. CDR1 is SGHTA and CDR2 is FQGNSA in the germline V gene. V was clipped by 3 bases and J by 7 bases, with 13 bases between them. CDR3 nucleotides: TGTGCCAGCAGCTTCGGCGGGCCGGAGAATGAGCAGTTCTTC. This sequence encodes CASSFGGPENEQFF.

The V call is TRBV7-2, the J call TRBJ2-5; 8 positions agree with TRBD2. V lost 5 bases and J lost 4; bases outside the gene matches: 12. Germline V lookup: CDR1 SGHTA, CDR2 FQGNSA. The CDR3 length is 16 residues. The CDR3 bases are TGTGCCAGCAGCCCGGGGAATCTAGCGGGTGGAGAGACCCAGTACTTC. Translating it yields CASSPGNLAGGETQYF.

The rearrangement joins TRBV9 to TRBJ2-5, with 9 bases fitting TRBD1. There are 16 residues in the CDR3. Trimming took 4 bases from V and 2 from J; bases not matched to a gene: 9. CDR1 is SGDLS and CDR2 is YYNGEE in the germline V gene. The CDR3: CASSPLGQGTQETQYF. CDR3 in DNA: TGTGCCAGCAGCCCCCTTGGACAGGGGACTCAAGAGACCCAGTACTTC.

The chain uses TRBV7-9 and TRBJ2-4; 10 bases fit TRBD2. Germline CDR1 and CDR2: SEHNR and FQNEAQ (reference sequence). The V gene end was trimmed by 0 bases and the J gene end by 3 bases; junction bases not matched to a gene: 11. The CDR3 contains 19 residues. CDR3 region: CASSLAQREGPLDKNIQYF. In nucleotides, the CDR3 is TGTGCCAGCAGCTTAGCGCAGCGGGAGGGCCCCCTCGACAAAAACATTCAGTACTTC.

This clone was detected once. V and J are TRBV4-3 and TRBJ2-7; 8 bases line up with TRBD2. The CDR3 extends over 15 amino acids. V trimming: 0 bases; J trimming: 5 bases; junction bases outside the gene matches: 6. Germline CDR1 is LGHNA and CDR2 is YSLEER. For the CDR3, the DNA is TGCGCCAGCAGCCAAGACCCCCGGGAGGGCCACGAGCAGTACTTC. Translated, it gives CASSQDPREGHEQYF.

J is TRBJ2-7 and V is TRBV5-1; TRBD2 matches 12 bases. The CDR3 has 15 amino acids. Germline V gene data show CDR1 as SGHRS and CDR2 as YFSETQ. The V and J ends lost 3 bases and 4 bases, in that order; junction bases with no gene match: 5. This CDR3 reads CASSSTSGSVYEQYF. CDR3 in DNA: TGCGCCAGCAGCTCGACTAGCGGGAGCGTATACGAGCAGTACTTC. Full variable domain (remainder filled in from reference TRBV5-1 and TRBJ2-7): KAGVTQTPRYLIKTRGQQVTLSCSPISGHRSVSWYQQTPGQGLQFLFEYFSETQRNKGNFPGRFSGRQFSNSRSEMNVSTLELGDSALYLCASSSTSGSVYEQYFGPGTRLTVT.

This chain connects TRBV28 to TRBJ2-1; 9 bases agree with TRBD2. Germline CDR1 reads MDHEN; CDR2 reads SYDVKM. V trimming: 3 bases; J trimming: 8 bases; junction bases outside the gene matches: 5. The CDR3 is 14 residues long. The CDR3 DNA reads as TGTGCCAGCAGTTTTAGCGGGAGTTCCGATGAGCAGTTCTTC. Translated, it gives CASSFSGSSDEQFF. The full variable domain, in which reference TRBV28 and TRBJ2-1 provide the parts outside the CDR3, is DVKVTQSSRYLVKRTGEKVFLECVQDMDHENMFWYRQDPGLGLRLIYFSYDVKMKEKGDIPEGYSVSREKKERFSLILESASTNQTSMYLCASSFSGSSDEQFFGPGTRLTVL.

This clone was observed once. V is TRBV7-8 and J is TRBJ2-7, with D unclear. The germline gives CDR1 SGHVS, CDR2 FQNEAQ. CDR3 length equals 13 residues. Trimming took off 3 bases at V and 2 bases at J, with 8 bases between the two ends. The CDR3 loop reads CASSFNQAYEQYF. Here the CDR3 DNA reads TGTGCCAGCAGCTTCAACCAGGCCTACGAGCAGTACTTC. The variable domain in full, completed from reference TRBV7-8 and TRBJ2-7, reads GAGVSQSPRYKVAKRGQDVALRCDPISGHVSLFWYQQALGQGPEFLTYFQNEAQLDKSGLPSDRFFAERPEGSVSTLKIQRTQQEDSAVYLCASSFNQAYEQYFGPGTRLTVT.

The CDR3 region has the DNA TGCGCCAGCAGCTTGGGAGGTCGCGGGGCTGAAGCTTTCTTT. Its protein product is CASSLGGRGAEAFF. This chain connects TRBV5-1 to TRBJ1-1, with D unresolved. CDR1 is SGHRS and CDR2 is YFSETQ in the germline V gene. This CDR3 is 14 amino acids long. The V and J ends lost 0 bases and 6 bases respectively, with 12 bases between them.

This clone has only a few counts. J is TRBJ1-5 and V is TRBV5-4, with TRBD1 matching 8 bases. This CDR3 spans 15 amino acids. Losses at the gene ends were 4 bases for V and 6 bases for J; bases not matched to a gene: 9. The germline V gene encodes CDR1 SGHNT and CDR2 YYREEE (reference sequence). The CDR3 DNA is TGTGCCAGCAGCCTGGACAGGGAAGTAGGTCAGCCCCAGCATTTT. Amino acids: CASSLDREVGQPQHF. Full variable domain (outside the CDR3, taken from reference TRBV5-4 and TRBJ1-5): ETGVTQSPTHLIKTRGQQVTLRCSSQSGHNTVSWYQQALGQGPQFIFQYYREEENGRGNFPPRFSGLQFPNYSSELNVNALELDDSALYLCASSLDREVGQPQHFGDGTRLSIL.

The chain recombines TRBV19 with TRBJ1-3; 7 nucleotides match TRBD1. J was trimmed by 4 bases and V by 8 bases; bases with no gene match: 14. This CDR3 region has 16 residues. Per germline, CDR1 LNHDA and CDR2 SQIVND (reference sequence). The CDR3 nucleotides read TGTGCCAGTCAACCGTATGGCCAGGGGGGCGGAAACACCATATATTTT. This gives the protein CASQPYGQGGGNTIYF.

The chain employs TRBV6-5 and TRBJ2-7, with TRBD1 matching 9 bases. The CDR3 is 14 amino acids. The germline gives CDR1 MNHEY, CDR2 SVGAGI. J was trimmed by 3 bases and V by 6 bases; bases with no gene match: 6. The CDR3 loop is CASSRGTGFYEQYF. The CDR3 DNA reads as TGTGCCAGCAGCCGCGGGACAGGGTTCTACGAGCAGTACTTC.

This CDR3 is CASSLAGELFF. CDR3 nucleotide sequence: TGTGCCAGCAGCTTAGCGGGGGAGCTGTTTTTT. J is TRBJ2-2 and V is TRBV11-2; no definite D call. The germline CDR1 and CDR2 sequences are SGHAT and FQNNGV. Trimming took 1 base from V and 8 from J, leaving 2 bases between them. This CDR3 has 11 amino acids.

V usage is TRBV28 and J usage is TRBJ1-5; tentative D call: TRBD1 (6 bases). CDR1 is MDHEN, CDR2 SYDVKM, per germline. With 11 bases removed from V and 0 bases from J, the gap between germline ends came to 11 bases. CDR3 length: 13 amino acids. The CDR3 nucleotides are TGTGCCGGACAGAGAGATAGCAATCAGCCCCAGCATTTT. It codes for CAGQRDSNQPQHF.

This chain connects TRBV7-9 to TRBJ2-5, with 9 bases aligning to TRBD2. The germline V gene has CDR1 SEHNR and CDR2 FQNEAQ (reference sequence). J was trimmed by 0 bases and V by 3 bases; bases with no gene match: 8. The CDR3 contains 17 residues. CDR3 nucleotides: TGTGCCAGCAGCTTGTATCGACTAGCGGAGTACCAAGAGACCCAGTACTTC. This translates into CASSLYRLAEYQETQYF.

The J gene is TRBJ2-3, the V gene TRBV28, with 7 bases that match TRBD2. The length of the CDR3 is 15 residues. Germline CDR1 and CDR2: MDHEN and SYDVKM. With 3 bases clipped from V and 7 bases from J, the junction kept 10 bases outside the gene matches. CDR3 DNA sequence: TGTGCCAGCAGTTTTCTGGCGGGAGAAACAAATACGCAGTATTTT. It specifies CASSFLAGETNTQYF.

The chain is built from TRBV2 and TRBJ1-4, with a possible D match to TRBD1 (5 bases). This CDR3 contains 13 residues. Trimming took 8 bases from V and 4 from J, leaving 11 bases between them. Germline CDR1 and CDR2: SNHLY and FYNNEI. CDR3: CASQEGLNEKLFF. For the CDR3, the DNA is TGTGCCAGCCAAGAGGGACTTAATGAAAAACTGTTTTTT.